The clone carrying this T cell receptor (beta chain) was seen more than once but under ten times. The antigen is unknown. The sample originates from a study of siplizumab effects on memory and regulatory T cells. Whole-study findings and limits: Apparently key alloresponse contributors, naive T cells also seemed more diverse than memory cells.

The CDR3 extends over 14 amino acids. Between the trimmed V and J ends, which lost 5 bases and 5 bases, there was a span of 15 bases. Germline values: CDR1 MNHEY, CDR2 SMNVEV (reference sequence). Method: immunoSEQ multiplex PCR; TCRdb's copy keeps in-frame clones and lacks some. Of tens of thousands of clones listed, about 98% were seen once; the top ten hold 0.95% to 1.4%. The source is a human donor in good health. The sample comprised naive CD8+ T cells sorted from blood. V is TRBV27 and J is TRBJ2-5, with D possibly being TRBD2 (6 bases). The DNA for the CDR3 is TGTGCCAGCAGTCTCTATCTAGCGTCTGAGACCCAGTACTTC. Its translation: CASSLYLASETQYF.